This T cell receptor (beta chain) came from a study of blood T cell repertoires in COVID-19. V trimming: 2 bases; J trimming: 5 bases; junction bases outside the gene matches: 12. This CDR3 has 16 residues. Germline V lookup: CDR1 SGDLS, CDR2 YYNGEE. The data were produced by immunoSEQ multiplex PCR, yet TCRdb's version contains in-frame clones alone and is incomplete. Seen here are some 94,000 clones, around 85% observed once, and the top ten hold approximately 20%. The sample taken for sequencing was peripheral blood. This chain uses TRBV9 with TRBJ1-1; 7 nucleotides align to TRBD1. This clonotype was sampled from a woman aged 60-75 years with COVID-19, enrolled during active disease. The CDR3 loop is CASSVTGQAGGTEAFF. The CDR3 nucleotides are TGTGCCAGCAGCGTGACAGGGCAGGCTGGGGGGACTGAAGCTTTCTTT.